This TCR beta chain emerged from a study of blood T cell repertoires in COVID-19. Study at large: Spain, Italy and the United States supplied samples that represented acute and convalescent COVID-19. Sample material is recorded as cDNA or gDNA derived from T cells, B-cell-depleted T cells, or PBMCs.

With 4 bases clipped from V and 12 bases from J, the junction kept 21 bases outside the gene matches. CDR3 length: 19 residues. The germline V gene encodes CDR1 LGHDT and CDR2 YNNKEL (reference sequence). As processed by the authors: Reference gene primers were amplified, and this amplification served to estimate nucleated cell counts. Assay: immunoSEQ multiplex PCR; the TCRdb copy retains only in-frame clones and omits some. Clone size and the V and J calls come from that table; the DNA yielded D and trimming. Found here are roughly 100,000 clones, around 81% of them singletons; the top ten hold 3.5% to 5%.

The specimen was peripheral blood. The TCR comes from a man aged 55 to 69 with acute or convalescent COVID-19. This sequence joins TRBV3-1 (or the pseudogene TRBV3-2) and TRBJ2-1; the match to TRBD2 covers 13 bases. In DNA form, the CDR3 reads TGTGCCAGCAGCCGCCCGGACGTTGGGGGAACTAGCGGGAGGGCCGGGCAGTTCTTC. This gives the protein CASSRPDVGGTSGRAGQFF.